Sequencing of this T cell receptor beta chain was carried out in a study of neurological immune-mediated disorders. Synthesis of cDNA was carried out by template-switch 5'RACE. The reaction used 10-nucleotide random UMIs. TCRdb reanalysed the 5' RACE reads using MiXCR and keeps one entry per CDR3 protein. Found here are around 79,000 distinct CDR3 sequences, over 12% of them singletons; the top ten hold 6.5% to 8%. Germline V CDR1 and CDR2: SGHAT, FQNNGV. The CDR3 is 13 amino acids. The germline V and J ends were trimmed by 6 bases and 9 bases, with 17 bases remaining between them. V is TRBV11-2 and J is TRBJ2-5, with TRBD2 as a possible D gene (5 bases). The TCR originated in a woman aged 45-65 years in good health. The sequencing sample was made of PBMCs. The CDR3 region has the DNA TGTGCCAGCAGAAAGGACCGCTGGGAGTCCCAGTACTTC. Translation gives CASRKDRWESQYF.